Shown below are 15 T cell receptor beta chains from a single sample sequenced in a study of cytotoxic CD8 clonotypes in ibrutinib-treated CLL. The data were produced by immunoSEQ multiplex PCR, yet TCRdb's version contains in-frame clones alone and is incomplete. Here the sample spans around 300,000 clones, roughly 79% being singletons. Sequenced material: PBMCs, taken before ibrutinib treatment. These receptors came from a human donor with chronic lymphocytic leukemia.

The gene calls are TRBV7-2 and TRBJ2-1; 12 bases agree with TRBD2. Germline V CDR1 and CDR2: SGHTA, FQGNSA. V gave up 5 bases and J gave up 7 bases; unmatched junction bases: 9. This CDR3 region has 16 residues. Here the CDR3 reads CASSVMTSGSRNEQFF. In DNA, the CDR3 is TGTGCCAGCAGCGTAATGACTAGCGGGAGTCGTAATGAGCAGTTCTTC. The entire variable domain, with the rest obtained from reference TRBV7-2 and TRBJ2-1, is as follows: GAGVSQSPSNKVTEKGKDVELRCDPISGHTALYWYRQSLGQGLEFLIYFQGNSAPDKSGLPSDRFSAERTGGSVSTLTIQRTQQEDSAVYLCASSVMTSGSRNEQFFGPGTRLTVL.

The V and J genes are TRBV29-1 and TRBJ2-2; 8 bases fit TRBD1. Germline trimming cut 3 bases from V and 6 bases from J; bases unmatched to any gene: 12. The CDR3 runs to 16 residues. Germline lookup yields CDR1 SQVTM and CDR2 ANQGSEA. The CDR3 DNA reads TGCAGCGTTGATGAACAGGGGGTGTCAGATTCCGGGGAGCTGTTTTTT. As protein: CSVDEQGVSDSGELFF.

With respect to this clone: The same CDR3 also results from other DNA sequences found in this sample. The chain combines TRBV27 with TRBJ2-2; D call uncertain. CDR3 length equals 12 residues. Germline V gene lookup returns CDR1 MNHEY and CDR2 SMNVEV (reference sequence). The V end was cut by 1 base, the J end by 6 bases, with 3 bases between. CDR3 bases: TGTGCCAGCAGTTTATATCCCGGGGAGCTGTTTTTT. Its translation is CASSLYPGELFF.

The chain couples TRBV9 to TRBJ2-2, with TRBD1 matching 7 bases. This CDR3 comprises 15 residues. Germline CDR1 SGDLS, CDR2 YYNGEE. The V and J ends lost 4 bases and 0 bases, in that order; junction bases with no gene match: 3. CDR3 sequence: CASSSGTANTGELFF. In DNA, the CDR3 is TGTGCCAGCAGCTCCGGGACAGCGAACACCGGGGAGCTGTTTTTT.

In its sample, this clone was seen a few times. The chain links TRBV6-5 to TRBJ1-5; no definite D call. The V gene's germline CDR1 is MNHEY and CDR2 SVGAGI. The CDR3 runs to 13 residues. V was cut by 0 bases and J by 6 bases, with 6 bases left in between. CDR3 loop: CASSYSSGQPQHF. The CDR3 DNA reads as TGTGCCAGCAGTTACTCGTCGGGTCAGCCCCAGCATTTT.

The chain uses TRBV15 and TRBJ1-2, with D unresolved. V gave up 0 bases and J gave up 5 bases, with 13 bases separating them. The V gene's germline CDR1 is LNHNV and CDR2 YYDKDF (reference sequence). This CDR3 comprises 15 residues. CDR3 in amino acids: CATSRDFTSSYGYTF. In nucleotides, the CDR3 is TGTGCCACCAGCAGAGATTTCACCAGCTCGTATGGCTACACCTTC.

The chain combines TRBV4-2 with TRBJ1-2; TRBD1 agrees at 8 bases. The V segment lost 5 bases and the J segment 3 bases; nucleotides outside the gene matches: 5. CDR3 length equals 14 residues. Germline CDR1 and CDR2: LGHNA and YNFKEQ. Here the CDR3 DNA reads TGTGCCAGCAGCATGACAGGGGCACACTATGGCTACACCTTC. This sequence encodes CASSMTGAHYGYTF.

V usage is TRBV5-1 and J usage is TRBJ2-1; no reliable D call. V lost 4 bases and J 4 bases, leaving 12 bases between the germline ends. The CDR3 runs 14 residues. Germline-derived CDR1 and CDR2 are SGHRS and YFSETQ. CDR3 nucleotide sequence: TGCGCCAGCAGCCCAGGAAACGGATACAATGAGCAGTTCTTC. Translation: CASSPGNGYNEQFF.

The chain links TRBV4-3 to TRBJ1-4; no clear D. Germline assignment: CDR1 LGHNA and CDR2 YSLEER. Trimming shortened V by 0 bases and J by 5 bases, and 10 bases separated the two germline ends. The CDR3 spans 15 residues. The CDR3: CASSQDAGPNEKLFF. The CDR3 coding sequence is TGCGCCAGCAGCCAAGACGCAGGACCGAATGAAAAACTGTTTTTT.

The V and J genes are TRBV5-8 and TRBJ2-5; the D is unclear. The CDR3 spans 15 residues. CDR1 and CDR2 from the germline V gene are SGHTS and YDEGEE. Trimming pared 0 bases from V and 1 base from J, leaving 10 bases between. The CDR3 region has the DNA TGTGCCAGCAGCTTGGGATTCTCAGCCCAAGAGACCCAGTACTTC. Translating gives CASSLGFSAQETQYF.

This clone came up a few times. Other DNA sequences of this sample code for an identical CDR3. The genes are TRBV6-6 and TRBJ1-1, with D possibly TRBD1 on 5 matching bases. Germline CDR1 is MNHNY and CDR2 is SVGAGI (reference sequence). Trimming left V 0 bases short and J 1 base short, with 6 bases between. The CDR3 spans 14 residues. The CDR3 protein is CASSYSGGNTEAFF. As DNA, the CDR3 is TGTGCCAGCAGTTACTCGGGGGGGAACACTGAAGCTTTCTTT.

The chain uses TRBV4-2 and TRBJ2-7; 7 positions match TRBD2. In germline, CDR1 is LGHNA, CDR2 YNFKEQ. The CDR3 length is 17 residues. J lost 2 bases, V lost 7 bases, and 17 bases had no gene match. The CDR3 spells CASTPRAGDYTAYEQYF. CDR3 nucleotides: TGTGCCAGCACTCCCCGGGCGGGAGACTATACGGCCTACGAGCAGTACTTC.

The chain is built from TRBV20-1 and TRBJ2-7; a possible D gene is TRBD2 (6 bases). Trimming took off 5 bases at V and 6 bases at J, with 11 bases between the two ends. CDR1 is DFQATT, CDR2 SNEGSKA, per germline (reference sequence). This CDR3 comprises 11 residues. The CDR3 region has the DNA TGCAGTGCTCGACTAGTCGGCGAGCAGTACTTC. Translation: CSARLVGEQYF.

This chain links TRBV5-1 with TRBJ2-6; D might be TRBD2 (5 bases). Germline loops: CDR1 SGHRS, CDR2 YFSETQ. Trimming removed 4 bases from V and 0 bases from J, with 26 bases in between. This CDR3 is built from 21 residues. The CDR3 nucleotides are TGCGCCAGCAGCCTCCCCCTGTGGGAACCCTTGACTAACTCTGGGGCCAACGTCCTGACTTTC. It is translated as CASSLPLWEPLTNSGANVLTF.

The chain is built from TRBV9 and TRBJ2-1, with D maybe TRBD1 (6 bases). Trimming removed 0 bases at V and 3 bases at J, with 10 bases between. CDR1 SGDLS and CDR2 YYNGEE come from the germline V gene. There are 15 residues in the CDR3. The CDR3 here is CASSVAGDHYNEQFF. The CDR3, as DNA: TGTGCCAGCAGCGTAGCAGGGGACCACTACAATGAGCAGTTCTTC.